Each of the 21 T cell receptor beta chains below was sequenced from the same sample in a study of T cells in Graves' hyperthyroidism and ophthalmopathy. RNA transcripts provided the source from which TCR beta CDR3 regions were amplified. Initially, a first-round RT-PCR of the TCR CDR3 employed the HTBI primer set. TCRdb called the multiplex PCR reads again in MiXCR, with one record for every CDR3 protein. The sample has some 600,000 distinct CDR3 sequences, 11% to 15% seen once. Sequenced sample: blood. These receptors came from a woman between 25 and 40 years old with Graves' hyperthyroidism that later progressed to Graves' ophthalmopathy.

This clonotype was counted many times. The chain joins TRBV28 to TRBJ2-7; the D gene could be TRBD1 or TRBD2 (5 bases each). There are 14 residues in the CDR3. Germline values: CDR1 MDHEN, CDR2 SYDVKM. V gave up 6 bases and J gave up 1 base, with 13 bases separating them. The CDR3 loop reads CASSTRDGSYEQYF. The CDR3 nucleotides read TGTGCCAGCAGCACCCGGGACGGATCCTACGAGCAGTACTTC. The whole variable domain, remainder taken from reference TRBV28 and TRBJ2-7, is DVKVTQSSRYLVKRTGEKVFLECVQDMDHENMFWYRQDPGLGLRLIYFSYDVKMKEKGDIPEGYSVSREKKERFSLILESASTNQTSMYLCASSTRDGSYEQYFGPGTRLTVT.

V and J are TRBV6-1 and TRBJ1-5; possibly TRBD1 for D (6 bases). This CDR3 is built from 16 residues. Germline V lookup: CDR1 MNHNS, CDR2 SASEGT. The V end was cut by 6 bases, the J end by 3 bases, with 18 bases between. CDR3 nucleotides: TGTGCCAGCAGGCTTAGAATGGACAGCGACAATCAGCCCCAGCATTTT. Its translation: CASRLRMDSDNQPQHF.

The chain employs TRBV27 and TRBJ2-3; D is possibly TRBD2 (5 bases). Per the germline V gene, CDR1 is MNHEY and CDR2 is SMNVEV (reference sequence). V was trimmed by 6 bases and J by 1 base, leaving 14 bases between them. CDR3 length: 15 amino acids. The CDR3 DNA reads as TGTGCCAGCAGCATAATGGTCGGGGGCACAGATACGCAGTATTTT. Protein: CASSIMVGGTDTQYF.

This clonotype was seen many times. The chain employs TRBV6-2 or TRBV6-3 and TRBJ2-1, with 7 bases that match TRBD2. The junction had 4 bases not matched to a gene; V was cut back by 2 bases and J by 3 bases. The germline V gene has CDR1 MNHEY and CDR2 SVGEGT. The CDR3 covers 15 residues. CDR3 loop: CASSYGGGNYNEQFF. The CDR3 nucleotides are TGTGCCAGCAGTTACGGGGGGGGGAACTACAATGAGCAGTTCTTC.

The sample holds many counts of this clonotype. The V call is TRBV6-1, the J call TRBJ1-3; TRBD1 agrees at 7 bases. The CDR3 consists of 14 residues. With V trimmed by 6 bases and J by 4 bases, 6 bases remained unmatched. The V gene's germline CDR1 is MNHNS and CDR2 SASEGT. Written as DNA, the CDR3 is TGTGCCAGCAGGAACCAGGGGGACGGAAACACCATATATTTT. Amino acids: CASRNQGDGNTIYF.

This CDR3 reads CASSLVTGSQETQYF. CDR3 DNA sequence: TGTGCCAGCAGCTTGGTAACAGGGAGCCAAGAGACCCAGTACTTC. The rearrangement links TRBV7-8 to TRBJ2-5; D is perhaps TRBD1 (6 bases). The CDR3 has 15 residues. Trimming pared 3 bases from V and 1 base from J, leaving 12 bases between. Germline loops: CDR1 SGHVS, CDR2 FQNEAQ.

This clonotype was seen ten or more times. This rearrangement joins TRBV6-2 or TRBV6-3 to TRBJ2-7; D is undetermined. Germline lookup yields CDR1 MNHEY and CDR2 SVGEGT. CDR3 length equals 15 residues. Trimming took off 6 bases at V and 3 bases at J, with 18 bases between the two ends. Here the CDR3 reads CASRLDQDLFYEQYF. The CDR3 DNA is TGTGCCAGCAGGCTGGACCAAGATTTATTCTACGAGCAGTACTTC.

As to this clonotype: This may be a read error: a much more frequent sequence differs by one nucleotide. The rearrangement uses TRBV5-1 and TRBJ2-2; the match to TRBD1 covers 7 bases. Per the germline V gene, CDR1 is SGHRS and CDR2 is YFSETQ. The CDR3 contains 16 residues. CDR3 in DNA: TGCGCCAGCAGCTTGGGAGGGGGCGCTTACACCGGGGAGCTGTCTTTT. Protein sequence: CASSLGGGAYTGELSF.

The V and J genes are TRBV11-2 and TRBJ2-1; 10 positions match TRBD2. V was clipped by 3 bases and J by 1 base; unmatched bases: 6. The CDR3 covers 17 residues. The germline CDR1 and CDR2 sequences are SGHAT and FQNNGV. CDR3 in DNA: TGTGCCAGCAGCTTGCTTAAGACTAGCGGGTCCTACAATGAGCAGTTCTTC. Protein product: CASSLLKTSGSYNEQFF.

The chain combines TRBV20-1 with TRBJ2-7; possible D gene TRBD1, 6 bases. V was trimmed by 3 bases and J by 3 bases, leaving 12 bases between them. CDR1 DFQATT and CDR2 SNEGSKA come from the germline V gene (reference sequence). The CDR3 sequence is 13 residues long. The CDR3 reads CSASVTGYYEQYF. The CDR3 DNA is TGCAGTGCTAGTGTAACAGGGTACTACGAGCAGTACTTC.

Ten or more counts support this clonotype. The chain employs TRBV7-2 and TRBJ2-1; 11 positions agree with TRBD1. Unmatched junction bases numbered 10, after V lost 4 bases and J lost 8 bases. This CDR3 region has 16 residues. Germline CDR1 SGHTA, CDR2 FQGNSA. CDR3 bases: TGTGCCAGCAGCTCAGCCGGGACAGGGGGTTTGGATGAGCAGTTCTTC. Translated, it gives CASSSAGTGGLDEQFF.

CDR3 nucleotides: TGCAGTGCGCCCAAGGGAGTTGCCTACGAGCAGTACTTC. This encodes CSAPKGVAYEQYF. The chain couples TRBV20-1 to TRBJ2-7, with D maybe TRBD2 (5 bases). V lost 6 bases and J lost 2, with 14 bases in between. Germline lookup yields CDR1 DFQATT and CDR2 SNEGSKA (reference sequence). The CDR3 spans 13 residues.

This clonotype was recorded many times. This chain links TRBV15 with TRBJ2-3; no firm D call. Germline V lookup: CDR1 LNHNV, CDR2 YYDKDF (reference sequence). V was trimmed by 5 bases and J by 6 bases, leaving 21 bases between them. The CDR3 is 16 amino acids. CDR3 sequence (DNA): TGTGCCACCAGCCCCCGCGTGTCCCCAATCCTCGATACGCAGTATTTT. This translates into CATSPRVSPILDTQYF.

This clonotype was recorded many times. V gene TRBV11-3 combines with J gene TRBJ2-5; 7 bases line up with TRBD1. V lost 5 bases to trimming and J lost 2 bases; unmatched junction nucleotides: 5. This CDR3 has 14 amino acids. Germline assignment: CDR1 SGHNT and CDR2 YENEEA. Here the CDR3 reads CASSMGQHQETQYF. The DNA of the CDR3 is TGTGCCAGCAGCATGGGACAGCATCAAGAGACCCAGTACTTC. Variable domain in full (rest from reference TRBV11-3 and TRBJ2-5): EAGVVQSPRYKIIEKKQPVAFWCNPISGHNTLYWYLQNLGQGPELLIRYENEEAVDDSQLPKDRFSAERLKGVDSTLKIQPAELGDSAVYLCASSMGQHQETQYFGPGTRLLVL.

In this sample, this clonotype turned up many times. Written as DNA, the CDR3 is TGTGCCTGGAGTGTTGGAACTAGCGGGATAGGGGGGGAGACCCAGTACTTC. Its protein product is CAWSVGTSGIGGETQYF. V is TRBV30 and J is TRBJ2-5; 10 positions agree with TRBD2. This CDR3 is built from 17 residues. Unmatched junction bases numbered 12, after V lost 0 bases and J lost 5 bases. CDR1 and CDR2 from the germline V gene are GTSNPN and SVGIG (reference sequence).

Many counts were recorded for this clonotype. The chain combines TRBV29-1 with TRBJ2-2; TRBD1 agrees at 7 bases. Trimming removed 6 bases from V and 3 bases from J; junction bases left unmatched: 10. Germline V lookup: CDR1 SQVTM, CDR2 ANQGSEA. CDR3 size: 15 residues. CDR3 region: CSVNKDRDDTGELFF. The CDR3 DNA follows: TGCAGCGTGAATAAAGACAGGGACGACACCGGGGAGCTGTTTTTT.

This clonotype was found many times. The chain carries TRBV6-1 and TRBJ1-5; D is ambiguous. Per the germline V gene, CDR1 is MNHNS and CDR2 is SASEGT. The V end was cut by 3 bases, the J end by 3 bases, with 6 bases between. The CDR3 spans 13 residues. This chain's CDR3 is CASSDSPNQPQHF. In nucleotides, the CDR3 is TGTGCCAGCAGTGACAGCCCCAATCAGCCCCAGCATTTT.

In its sample, this clonotype was seen many times. The rearrangement links TRBV7-2 to TRBJ1-1; D perhaps matches TRBD1 (5 bases). The germline V and J ends were trimmed by 1 base and 3 bases, with 12 bases remaining between them. The germline V gene encodes CDR1 SGHTA and CDR2 FQGNSA. The CDR3 loop spans 15 amino acids. CDR3 sequence reads: CASSLEGTRDTEAFF. The CDR3 region has the DNA TGTGCCAGCAGCTTAGAAGGCACCAGGGACACTGAAGCTTTCTTT. The variable domain in full, completed from reference TRBV7-2 and TRBJ1-1, reads GAGVSQSPSNKVTEKGKDVELRCDPISGHTALYWYRQSLGQGLEFLIYFQGNSAPDKSGLPSDRFSAERTGGSVSTLTIQRTQQEDSAVYLCASSLEGTRDTEAFFGQGTRLTVV.

Only a few counts were recorded for this clonotype. The V and J genes are TRBV4-2 and TRBJ1-6; no definite D call. The V gene lost 4 bases and the J gene lost 8 bases, with 18 bases spanning the gap. Germline assignment: CDR1 LGHNA and CDR2 YNFKEQ. CDR3 length: 16 amino acids. This CDR3 reads CASSLFSGGLDSPLHF. CDR3 bases: TGTGCCAGCAGCCTCTTTTCCGGCGGACTTGATTCACCCCTCCACTTT.

There are many counts of this clonotype. The rearrangement joins TRBV30 to TRBJ1-1; D might be TRBD1 (5 bases). Looked up from germline, CDR1 is GTSNPN and CDR2 is SVGIG (reference sequence). V was trimmed by 3 bases and J by 1 base, leaving 12 bases between them. The CDR3 is made up of 14 amino acids. CDR3 in DNA: TGTGCCTGGAGCACAGGTCGGGGGAACACTGAAGCTTTCTTT. Translating gives CAWSTGRGNTEAFF.

The chain uses TRBV24-1 and TRBJ1-1; 7 nucleotides align to TRBD1. The CDR3 is made up of 12 amino acids. V dropped 7 bases and J dropped 8; count of bases not matched to a gene: 6. Germline V CDR1 and CDR2: KGHDR, SFDVKD. CDR3 amino acids: CATSGLDREAFF. In DNA, the CDR3 is TGTGCCACCAGCGGATTGGACAGGGAAGCTTTCTTT.